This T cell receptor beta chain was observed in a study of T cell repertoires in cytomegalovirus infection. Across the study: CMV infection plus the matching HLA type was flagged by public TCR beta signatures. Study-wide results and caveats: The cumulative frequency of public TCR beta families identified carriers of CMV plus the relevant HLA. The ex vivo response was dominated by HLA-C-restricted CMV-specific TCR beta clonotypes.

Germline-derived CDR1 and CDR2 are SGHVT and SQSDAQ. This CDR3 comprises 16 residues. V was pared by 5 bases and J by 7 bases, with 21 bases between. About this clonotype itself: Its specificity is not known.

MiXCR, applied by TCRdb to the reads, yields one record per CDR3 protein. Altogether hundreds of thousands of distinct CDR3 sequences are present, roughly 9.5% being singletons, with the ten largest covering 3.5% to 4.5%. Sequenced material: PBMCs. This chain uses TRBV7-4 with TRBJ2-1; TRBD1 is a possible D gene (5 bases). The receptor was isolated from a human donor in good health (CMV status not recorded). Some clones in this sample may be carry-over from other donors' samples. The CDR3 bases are TGTGCCAGCAGCCCCACTCAGGGCCGCTTGAGAAATGAGCAGTTCTTC. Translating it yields CASSPTQGRLRNEQFF. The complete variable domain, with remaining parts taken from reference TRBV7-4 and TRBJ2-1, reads GAGVSQSPRYKVAKRGRDVALRCDSISGHVTLYWYRQTLGQGSEVLTYSQSDAQRDKSGRPSGRFSAERPERSVSTLKIQRTEQGDSAVYLCASSPTQGRLRNEQFFGPGTRLTVL.